The rows below give T cell receptor beta chains drawn from one sample of a study of blood T cells in healthy people across ages. TCRdb used MiXCR to reprocess the 5' RACE reads, holding one entry per CDR3 protein. The data show over 950,000 distinct CDR3 sequences, just over 50% seen once. The source material was blood. These receptors all stem from a woman aged 55-70 years in good health. Each CDR3 is given with its conserved first and last residue. Fields, in order: J gene, V gene, D gene, clone size, CDR3 protein, CDR3 DNA. A D gene is named only where the DNA matches it firmly. Only part of the rows carry a size: once, few, many, or a class if the clone is expanded.

>TRBJ2-7|TRBV20-1|NA|NA
CSLVPSGSYEQYF
TGCAGTTTAGTACCCTCAGGGTCCTACGAGCAGTACTTC
>TRBJ2-3|TRBV6-1|NA|NA
CASSGTRTDTQYF
TGTGCCAGCAGTGGGACTCGCACAGATACGCAGTATTTT
>TRBJ2-1|TRBV20-1|TRBD2|NA
CSARDQLAGGLKQGPNEQFF
TGCAGTGCTAGAGATCAACTAGCGGGCGGATTGAAACAGGGGCCCAATGAGCAGTTCTTC
>TRBJ2-7|TRBV20-1|TRBD2|NA
CSARAPGLAAHEQYF
TGCAGTGCTAGGGCACCTGGACTAGCGGCTCACGAGCAGTACTTC
>TRBJ2-6|TRBV18|TRBD2|NA
CASSSGLAGAGANVLTF
TGTGCCAGCTCATCGGGACTAGCGGGAGCTGGGGCCAACGTCCTGACTTTC
>TRBJ2-4|TRBV6-2/TRBV6-3|NA|NA
CASSYGSMDKNIQYF
TGTGCCAGCAGTTACGGGAGCATGGATAAAAACATTCAGTACTTC
>TRBJ2-3|TRBV12-3/TRBV12-4|NA|NA
CASSRQSAIDTQYF
TGTGCCAGCAGCCGACAGTCCGCAATAGATACGCAGTATTTT
>TRBJ2-2|TRBV10-3|NA|few
CAISPSGSGELFF
TGTGCCATCAGTCCCTCAGGGTCCGGGGAGCTGTTTTTT
>TRBJ1-6|TRBV10-3|NA|NA
CAIRGLSGSPLHF
TGTGCCATCAGAGGACTAAGTGGCTCACCCCTCCACTTT
>TRBJ2-2|TRBV27|NA|NA
CASSSSGTERVGELFF
TGTGCCAGCAGTTCCTCGGGGACCGAACGTGTTGGGGAGCTGTTTTTT
>TRBJ1-2|TRBV29-1|NA|once
CSVVGEITNYGYTF
TGCAGCGTTGTGGGAGAGATAACTAACTATGGCTACACCTTC
>TRBJ2-1|TRBV3-1|NA|NA
CASSQAVSYVEQFF
TGTGCCAGCAGCCAGGCAGTGTCATACGTTGAGCAGTTCTTC
>TRBJ2-1|TRBV4-1|NA|NA
CASSQDVHSNEQFF
TGCGCCAGCAGCCAAGATGTCCATTCAAATGAGCAGTTCTTC
>TRBJ1-6|TRBV12-3/TRBV12-4|TRBD1|NA
CASSRDRDSPLHF
TGTGCCAGCAGCCGGGACAGGGATTCACCCCTCCACTTT
>TRBJ1-2|TRBV5-8|NA|NA
CASSRNTAISYGYTF
TGTGCCAGCAGCCGAAACACAGCTATATCCTATGGCTACACCTTC
>TRBJ2-7|TRBV20-1|TRBD2|NA
CGAPRAGGQNYEQYF
TGCGGTGCTCCGAGGGCGGGGGGGCAGAACTACGAGCAGTACTTC
>TRBJ2-7|TRBV27|NA|NA
CASSFSTGRLTYEQYF
TGTGCCAGCAGTTTCTCCACGGGGCGCCTTACCTACGAGCAGTACTTC
>TRBJ2-5|TRBV12-3/TRBV12-4|NA|NA
CASTPPSKETQYF
TGTGCCAGCACCCCGCCTAGTAAAGAGACCCAGTACTTC
>TRBJ2-5|TRBV5-1|NA|NA
CASSLDGRYQETQYF
TGCGCCAGCAGCTTGGATGGAAGATACCAAGAGACCCAGTACTTC
>TRBJ2-5|TRBV7-8|TRBD2|NA
CAGSWLLAGGQETQYF
TGTGCCGGCAGCTGGCTACTAGCGGGAGGGCAAGAGACCCAGTACTTC
>TRBJ2-3|TRBV12-3/TRBV12-4|TRBD2|many
CASSSSISGRSGTQYF
TGTGCCAGCAGTTCTAGTATTAGCGGGAGGTCAGGTACGCAGTATTTT
>TRBJ2-7|TRBV29-1|TRBD2|NA
CSAAGLAGGTYEQYF
TGCAGCGCAGCGGGACTAGCGGGAGGTACCTACGAGCAGTACTTC
>TRBJ1-2|TRBV25-1|NA|NA
CASSVASYGYTF
TGTGCCAGCAGTGTAGCCTCCTATGGCTACACCTTC
>TRBJ1-5|TRBV7-2|NA|few
CASSTGPQINNQPQHF
TGTGCCAGCAGCACCGGGCCTCAAATAAATAATCAGCCCCAGCATTTT
>TRBJ2-7|TRBV6-5|NA|NA
CASRPTGLYEQYF
TGTGCCAGCAGACCAACAGGCCTTTACGAGCAGTACTTC
>TRBJ2-7|TRBV29-1|NA|few
CSVGPWGEQYF
TGCAGCGTTGGCCCCTGGGGCGAGCAGTACTTC
>TRBJ2-1|TRBV5-1|NA|NA
CASSWVSYNEQFF
TGCGCCAGCAGCTGGGTTAGTTACAATGAGCAGTTCTTC
>TRBJ2-5|TRBV28|NA|NA
CASSLIRQETQYF
TGTGCCAGCAGTTTAATCAGACAAGAGACCCAGTACTTC
>TRBJ2-7|TRBV10-3|NA|NA
CAISESMGVDEQYF
TGTGCCATCAGTGAGTCGATGGGGGTCGACGAGCAGTACTTC
>TRBJ1-4|TRBV11-2|TRBD1|few
CASSLGDRDEEKLFF
TGTGCCAGCAGCTTAGGGGACAGGGATGAAGAAAAACTGTTTTTT
>TRBJ1-5|TRBV6-5|NA|NA
CASSQSYPDSNQPQHF
TGTGCCAGCAGTCAATCGTACCCGGACAGCAATCAGCCCCAGCATTTC
>TRBJ2-7|TRBV12-3/TRBV12-4|NA|few
CASSFGVQNYEQYF
TGTGCCAGCAGTTTTGGTGTACAGAACTACGAGCAGTACTTC
>TRBJ2-5|TRBV12-3/TRBV12-4|NA|NA
CASSIEAGSGETRYF
TGTGCCAGCAGTATAGAAGCCGGGAGCGGAGAGACCCGGTACTTC
>TRBJ1-2|TRBV7-2|NA|NA
CASSLVGQAPPGYTF
TGTGCCAGCAGCTTAGTTGGGCAGGCTCCCCCTGGCTACACCTTC
>TRBJ2-3|TRBV6-5|TRBD2|few
CASSYSGRRGGTDTQYF
TGTGCCAGCAGTTATAGCGGGAGAAGGGGGGGCACAGATACGCAGTATTTT
>TRBJ2-3|TRBV5-6|NA|once
CASSFYLQPSGTDTQYF
TGTGCCAGCAGCTTTTACCTACAACCGTCGGGGACAGATACGCAGTATTTT
>TRBJ1-6|TRBV20-1|NA|NA
CSAEGPGVISPLHF
TGCAGTGCTGAGGGCCCGGGGGTTATTTCACCCCTCCACTTT
>TRBJ2-5|TRBV5-6|NA|NA
CASSVRQGLGETQYF
TGTGCCAGCAGCGTACGTCAGGGGTTAGGAGAGACCCAGTACTTC
>TRBJ2-3|TRBV4-1|TRBD2|few
CASSLMGTRLSTDTQYF
TGCGCCAGCAGCCTAATGGGGACTAGGTTAAGCACAGATACGCAGTATTTT